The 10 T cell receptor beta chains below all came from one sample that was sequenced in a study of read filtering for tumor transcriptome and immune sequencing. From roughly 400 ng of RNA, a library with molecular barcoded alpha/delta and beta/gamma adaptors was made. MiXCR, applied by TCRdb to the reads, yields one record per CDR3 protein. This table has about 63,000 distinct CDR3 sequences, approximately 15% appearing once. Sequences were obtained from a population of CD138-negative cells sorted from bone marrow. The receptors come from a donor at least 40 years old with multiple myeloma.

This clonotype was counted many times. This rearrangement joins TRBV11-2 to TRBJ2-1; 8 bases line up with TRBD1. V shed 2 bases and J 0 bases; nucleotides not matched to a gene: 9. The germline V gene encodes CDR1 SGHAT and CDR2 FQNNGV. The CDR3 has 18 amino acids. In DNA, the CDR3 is TGTGCCAGCAGCTTAATGGCCTTAACAGGGGGCTCCTACAATGAGCAGTTCTTC. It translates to CASSLMALTGGSYNEQFF. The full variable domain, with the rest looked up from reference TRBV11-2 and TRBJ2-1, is EAGVAQSPRYKIIEKRQSVAFWCNPISGHATLYWYQQILGQGPKLLIQFQNNGVVDDSQLPKDRFSAERLKGVDSTLKIQPAKLEDSAVYLCASSLMALTGGSYNEQFFGPGTRLTVL.

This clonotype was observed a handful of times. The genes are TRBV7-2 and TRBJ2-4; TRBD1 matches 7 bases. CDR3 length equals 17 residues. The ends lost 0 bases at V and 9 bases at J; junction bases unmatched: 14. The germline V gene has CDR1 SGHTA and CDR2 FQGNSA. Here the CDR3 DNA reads TGTGCCAGCAGCTTAGCGTCTGGGGCAGGGGGAATCGGCATTCAGTACTTC. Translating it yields CASSLASGAGGIGIQYF.

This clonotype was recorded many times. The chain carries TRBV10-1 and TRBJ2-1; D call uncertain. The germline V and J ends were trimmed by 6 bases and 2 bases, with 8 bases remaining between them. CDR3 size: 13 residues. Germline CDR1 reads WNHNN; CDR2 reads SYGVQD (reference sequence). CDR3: CASSSEPYNEQFF. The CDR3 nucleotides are TGCGCCAGCAGCTCGGAGCCCTACAATGAGCAGTTCTTC.

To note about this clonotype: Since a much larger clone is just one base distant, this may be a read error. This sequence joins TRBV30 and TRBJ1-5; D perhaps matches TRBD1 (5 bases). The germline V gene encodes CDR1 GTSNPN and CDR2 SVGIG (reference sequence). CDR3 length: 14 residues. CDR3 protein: CAWSASGSGQPQRF. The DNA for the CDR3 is TGTGCCTGGAGTGCGTCAGGGTCGGGTCAGCCCCAGCGTTTT. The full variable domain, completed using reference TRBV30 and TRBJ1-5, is SQTIHQWPATLVQPVGSPLSLECTVEGTSNPNLYWYRQAAGRGLQLLFYSVGIGQISSEVPQNLSASRPQDRQFILSSKKLLLSDSGFYLCAWSASGSGQPQRFGDGTRLSIL.

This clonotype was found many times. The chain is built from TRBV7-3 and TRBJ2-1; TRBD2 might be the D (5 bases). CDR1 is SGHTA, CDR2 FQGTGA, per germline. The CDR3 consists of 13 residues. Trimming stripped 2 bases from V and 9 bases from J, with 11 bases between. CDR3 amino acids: CASSLDEGSEQFF. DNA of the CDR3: TGTGCCAGCAGCTTAGATGAGGGATCTGAGCAGTTCTTC.

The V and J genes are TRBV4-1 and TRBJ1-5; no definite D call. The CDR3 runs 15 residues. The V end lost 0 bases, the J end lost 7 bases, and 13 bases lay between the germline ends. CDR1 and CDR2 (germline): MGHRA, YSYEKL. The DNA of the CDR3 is TGCGCCAGCAGCCAAGACTCAGCCAGGTCGCAGCCCCAGCATTTT. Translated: CASSQDSARSQPQHF.

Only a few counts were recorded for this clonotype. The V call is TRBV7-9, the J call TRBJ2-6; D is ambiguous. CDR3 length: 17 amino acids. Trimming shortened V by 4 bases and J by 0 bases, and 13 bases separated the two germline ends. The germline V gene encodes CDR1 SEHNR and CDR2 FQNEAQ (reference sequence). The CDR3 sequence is CASSSSSGVSGANVLTF. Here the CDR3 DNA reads TGTGCCAGCAGCTCCTCATCTGGGGTCTCTGGGGCCAACGTCCTGACTTTC.

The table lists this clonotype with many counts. CDR3 in DNA: TGTGCCAGCAGCTTAGACCCCGGTACAGAGACCCAGTACTTC. Its protein is CASSLDPGTETQYF. The chain joins TRBV7-9 to TRBJ2-5; D unclear. The length of the CDR3 is 14 residues. The germline V gene has CDR1 SEHNR and CDR2 FQNEAQ (reference sequence). The germline V and J ends were trimmed by 1 base and 4 bases, with 10 bases remaining between them.

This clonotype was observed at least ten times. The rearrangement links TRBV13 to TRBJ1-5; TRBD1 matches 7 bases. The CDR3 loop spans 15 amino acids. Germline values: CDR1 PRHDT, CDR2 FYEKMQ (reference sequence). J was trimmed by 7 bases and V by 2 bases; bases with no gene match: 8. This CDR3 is CASSLRTGGTQPQHF. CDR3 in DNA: TGTGCCAGCAGCTTACGGACAGGAGGTACCCAGCCCCAGCATTTT.

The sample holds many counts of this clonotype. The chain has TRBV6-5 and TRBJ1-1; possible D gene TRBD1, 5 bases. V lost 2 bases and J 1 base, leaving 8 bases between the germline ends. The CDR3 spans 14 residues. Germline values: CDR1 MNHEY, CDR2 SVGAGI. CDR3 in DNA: TGTGCCAGCAGTTACCGGGGGACGAACACTGAAGCTTTCTTT. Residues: CASSYRGTNTEAFF.